This TCR beta chain was identified in a study of CD8 T cells in Susac syndrome. Trimming took 8 bases from V and 6 from J; bases not matched to a gene: 4. There are 14 residues in the CDR3. The germline V gene has CDR1 MDHEN and CDR2 SYDVKM. About 0.45 to 1 ug RNA was reverse transcribed with random hexamers. TCR beta CDR3 was amplified by immunoSEQ multiplex PCR. This amplification extended across 54 Vbeta and 13 Jbeta segments. Each CDR3 protein gets one entry after TCRdb re-called the immunoSEQ multiplex PCR reads with MiXCR. The sample holds about 300,000 distinct CDR3 sequences, about 82% seen once.

The specimen was CD8+ T cells from PBMCs. The chain employs TRBV28 and TRBJ2-3, with 14 bases that match TRBD2. The TCR sequence derives from a human donor with multiple sclerosis. As DNA, the CDR3 is TGTGCCAGCGGGTGGACTAGCGGGGGGGATACGCAGTATTTT. Its translation is CASGWTSGGDTQYF.